The subject of this entry is one T cell receptor beta chain. The antigen it recognizes is unknown. Within one base of it there is no much larger clone, and no base qualities were kept. The data originate from a study of CD8+ T cells in alopecia areata (dated by TCRdb to about 2018). Context from the whole study: The treated patients took part in an open-label pilot trial in which moderate-to-severe alopecia areata was treated with oral tofacitinib at 5 to 10 mg twice daily. Patients received tofacitinib for 6 to 18 months and were then followed off drug for 6 months to check for delayed response and recurrence. The study used high-throughput TCRbeta sequencing to examine T cell clonal expansion in alopecia areata, in both the C3H/HeJ mouse model and human patients. On the human side, TCRbeta sequencing was run on scalp tissue and on sorted CD4+ and CD8+ peripheral blood T cells from healthy controls and from alopecia areata patients with either patchy or totalis/universalis disease. Patients on tofacitinib were biopsied at baseline and after 4 and 24 weeks of treatment, and several of the patients also had a later scalp biopsy. Scalp clonality was compared across normal scalp (n=4), patchy alopecia areata scalp (n=8), and alopecia totalis/universalis scalp (n=8). RNA came from the PAXgene miRNA kit for fixed scalp, the miRNeasy kit for PBMCs, and the RNeasy kit for mouse skin. Amplification of TCRbeta CDR3 regions was done by immunoSEQ multiplex PCR using 35 Vbeta forward primers and 13 Jbeta reverse primers.

The label giving this sample's time point can be read as: baseline before oral tofacitinib. Peripheral blood and lesional scalp punch biopsies were obtained from patients with alopecia areata. PBMCs were isolated by density centrifugation and stained for CD3, CD4 and CD8, after which CD4+ and CD8+ T cells were sorted on a FACSAria. Study-wide conclusions, independent of this receptor: Shared TCR sequences between patients were less evident than in mice, which may be partly attributable to HLA diversity in the patient population. Unlike mouse skin, where gammadelta T cells dominate, normal human skin contains resident alphabeta T cells that get sequenced too, which complicates analysis of the scalp TCR repertoire. Compared with normal scalp, lesional scalp had higher clonality and more expanded CD8+ clones, particularly in alopecia totalis/universalis, a pattern that suggests antigenic drive.

Receptor libraries were prepared by the immunoSEQ multiplex PCR assay. RNA was extracted from all samples and reverse transcribed into cDNA, which served as template for TCR sequencing. First-strand cDNA was synthesized using SuperScript III with a 2:1 mix of oligo-dT and random hexamers. A synthetic immune receptor repertoire was used to assess amplification bias, and residual bias was removed computationally. The authors' analysis ran thus. After raw reads were preprocessed to remove errors, the CDR3 was defined following IMGT conventions as running from the conserved cysteine to phenylalanine. Clonality was computed as 1 minus the Shannon entropy, with the entropy normalized by log2 of the number of productive unique TCRs. CD4 or CD8 identity of scalp clones was inferred by cross-referencing scalp TCRbeta sequences with sorted blood CD4 and CD8 repertoires. The immuneACCESS repertoire file appears here via TCRdb, limited to in-frame rearrangements. These files lack a portion of the clones; in checked studies, under half of the deficit traces to unresolved V genes, and the cause of the others is not known. The D gene and trimming were derived from the DNA, and the V and J assignments and clone size from that table. This sample comprises hundreds of thousands of clones, under 80% of them detected only once. The top ten constitute 1% to 1.5% of the sample.

Its CDR3 holds 17 amino acids, cysteine through phenylalanine. Only CDR3 DNA remains: 51 bases, in frame from the first base. Per the germline V gene, MGHRA is the CDR1 and YSYEKL is the CDR2. Deletion took 6 bases off V and 0 bases off J, with a span of 17 bases between the germline ends. The chain joins TRBV4-1 to TRBJ2-2, with a weak D call of TRBD1 (5 bases match). This specimen consisted of CD4+ T cells sorted from blood, obtained at week 0. The receptor comes from a human donor with alopecia areata. The CDR3 sequence is CASRKGQGGANTGELFF. The DNA sequence is TGCGCCAGCAGAAAGGGTCAGGGCGGAGCGAACACCGGGGAGCTGTTTTTT.